This entry lists 10 T cell receptor beta chains sequenced from one sample in a study of tumor-infiltrating lymphocytes in primary liver carcinoma (dated by TCRdb to about 2017). Sequencing relied on an Illumina HiSeq 2500. Starting from around 500 ng total RNA, TCRbeta-specific cDNA was produced by reverse transcription with a constant-region primer and ProtoScript II reverse transcriptase. Three nested multiplex PCR rounds, following a slightly modified ARM-PCR procedure, were used to build the TCRbeta libraries. Each of the first two PCR rounds ran for about 9 cycles and used multiplex TRBV1-TRBV30 forward primers together with a Cbeta reverse primer. The public reads were reanalyzed by TCRdb: fastp trimming at Q25, MiXCR alignment, in-frame beta chains only. Here each entry gathers all rows of one CDR3 protein and keeps the most common genes and DNA. This sample is represented by hundreds of thousands of distinct CDR3 sequences; more than 55% of them were singletons. The top ten constitute roughly 9% of the sample.

Blood RNA was extracted from unsorted whole blood with TRIzol reagent; germline DNA came from the DNeasy Blood & Tissue kit. The sequencing sample was made of peripheral blood. The receptors derive from a man between 40 and 49 years old with primary liver carcinoma and hepatitis B virus infection.

Notes on this clonotype: This may stem from a read error, because a much larger clone lies one nucleotide away. This sequence joins TRBV12-3 or TRBV12-4 and TRBJ2-1; tentative D call: TRBD2 (6 bases). CDR3 length: 16 residues. CDR3: CVSTPGGGLVRYEQFF. Here the CDR3 DNA reads TGTGTCAGCACGCCTGGAGGAGGGCTCGTGCGATATGAGCAGTTCTTC.

The rearrangement joins TRBV5-1 to TRBJ2-2; the D is unclear. CDR1 is SGHRS, CDR2 YFSETQ, per germline. Trimming left V 3 bases short and J 9 bases short, with 15 bases between. The CDR3 has 14 residues. The CDR3 DNA reads TGCGCCAGCAGCTACGACTCGGAAGGCCGGGAGCTGTTTTTT. Translating it yields CASSYDSEGRELFF.

The rearrangement joins TRBV7-8 to TRBJ2-2; no definite D call. V shed 8 bases and J shed 2 bases, with 24 bases lying between them. The CDR3 covers 18 residues. The germline V gene encodes CDR1 SGHVS and CDR2 FQNEAQ. Here the CDR3 reads CASGRMGFRRSNTGELFF. CDR3 coding DNA: TGTGCCAGCGGCCGCATGGGGTTCAGGAGAAGCAACACCGGGGAGCTGTTTTTT.

This clonotype was recorded at least ten times. The J gene is TRBJ2-5, the V gene TRBV14; no firm D call. The CDR3 covers 14 residues. With 3 bases removed from V and 0 bases from J, the gap between germline ends came to 8 bases. Germline V gives CDR1 SGHDN, CDR2 FVKESK. CDR3 coding DNA: TGTGCCAGCAGCCACAGGTCGTACCAAGAGACCCAGTACTTC. It specifies CASSHRSYQETQYF. Looking up the rest from reference TRBV14 and TRBJ2-5 gives the full variable domain: EAGVTQFPSHSVIEKGQTVTLRCDPISGHDNLYWYRRVMGKEIKFLLHFVKESKQDESGMPNNRFLAERTGGTYSTLKVQPAELEDSGVYFCASSHRSYQETQYFGPGTRLLVL.

As for this clonotype: A much larger clone lies one base from this, so it may be a read error. J is TRBJ2-1 and V is TRBV5-4; 10 positions agree with TRBD2. This CDR3 region has 15 residues. Germline assignment: CDR1 SGHNT and CDR2 YYREEE (reference sequence). CDR3 in DNA: TGTGTCAGCAGCTTGGTAGCGGGGGGATACAATGAGCAGTTCTTC. It yields the protein CVSSLVAGGYNEQFF.

This sequence joins TRBV19 and TRBJ1-5; D unclear. This CDR3 contains 13 residues. Trimming cost V 6 bases and J 7 bases, with 13 bases left between them. Germline CDR1 LNHDA, CDR2 SQIVND (reference sequence). CDR3 protein: CASRFGVGQPQHF. DNA for the CDR3: TGTGCCAGTAGATTCGGGGTAGGCCAGCCCCAGCATTTT.

The chain has TRBV7-9 and TRBJ2-3; D gene unclear. Germline assignment: CDR1 SEHNR and CDR2 FQNEAQ (reference sequence). The CDR3 sequence is 13 residues long. Between the trimmed V and J ends, which lost 5 bases and 3 bases, there was a span of 9 bases. Written as DNA, the CDR3 is TGTGCCAGCAGCCTCGACTTGACAGATACGCAGTATTTT. Its protein product is CASSLDLTDTQYF. The variable domain in full, with the rest retrieved from reference TRBV7-9 and TRBJ2-3, is DTGVSQNPRHKITKRGQNVTFRCDPISEHNRLYWYRQTLGQGPEFLTYFQNEAQLEKSRLLSDRFSAERPKGSFSTLEIQRTEQGDSAMYLCASSLDLTDTQYFGPGTRLTVL.

In this sample, this clonotype turned up once. This may be a read error, as it is one base from a much larger clone. V gene TRBV13 combines with J gene TRBJ2-1; D perhaps matches TRBD2 (6 bases). Trimming removed 5 bases at V and 6 bases at J, with 14 bases between. The germline V gene encodes CDR1 PRHDT and CDR2 FYEKMQ (reference sequence). The CDR3 contains 14 residues. For the CDR3, the DNA is TGTGCCAGCAGCCCGTGGGGGGTCCCCAATGAGCAGTTCTTC. It yields the protein CASSPWGVPNEQFF.

Notes on this clonotype: At one boundary the junction diverges from the germline segment, which might be a read error. The V and J genes are TRBV29-1 and TRBJ2-1, with D perhaps assigned TRBD1 or TRBD2 (5 bases each). Germline loops: CDR1 SQVTM, CDR2 ANQGSEA. The CDR3 consists of 14 residues. The CDR3 spells CNVVWGTNGNEQFF. CDR3 DNA sequence: TGCAACGTTGTGTGGGGGACGAACGGCAATGAGCAGTTCTTC.

In the case of this clonotype: An end of the junction differs from the germline gene, which may be a read error. The chain employs TRBV10-3 and TRBJ1-3, with 10 bases fitting TRBD1. This CDR3 has 14 residues. Germline V gene lookup returns CDR1 ENHRY and CDR2 SYGVKD. This chain's CDR3 is CAISAGDRGSTIYF. The CDR3 nucleotides are TGTGCCATCAGTGCCGGGGACAGGGGAAGCACCATATATTTT.